This is a list of T cell receptor beta chains from one sample in a study of T-cell memory formation after mild COVID-19. TCRdb re-called the 5' RACE reads through MiXCR, storing one row per CDR3 protein. The sample records nearly 250,000 distinct CDR3 sequences, 15% to 17% being singletons. Sequences were obtained from PBMCs or a T cell subset sorted from them (not recorded which). Receptor source: an adult woman who had mild COVID-19 (a few samples of this study predate the infection). Cell type and time point are not known. Both conserved end residues are part of each CDR3. D genes are given only for firm matches. Some rows have no size entry. The others give once, few or many, or a class for an expanded clone.

v_call	d_call	clone_size	j_call	cdr3_aa	cdr3_nt
TRBV7-9	NA	NA	TRBJ2-7	CASSLNGFNEQYF	TGTGCCAGCAGCTTAAATGGTTTCAACGAGCAGTACTTC
TRBV19	NA	few	TRBJ2-1	CASSITLLGLDSVFF	TGTGCCAGTAGTATAACCCTCCTCGGACTCGATTCGGTGTTCTTC
TRBV20-1	NA	few	TRBJ1-2	CSAPGTRWGYGYTF	TGCAGTGCTCCCGGCACTCGTTGGGGCTATGGCTACACCTTC
TRBV7-2	TRBD2	few	TRBJ2-1	CASSLGASGRQNEQFF	TGTGCCAGCAGCTTAGGCGCTAGCGGGAGACAGAATGAGCAGTTCTTC
TRBV7-2	TRBD2	medium-sized	TRBJ2-3	CASSLTSSGSPGTDTQYF	TGTGCCAGCAGCTTAACCTCTAGCGGTTCCCCGGGCACAGATACGCAGTATTTT
TRBV6-1	NA	few	TRBJ1-2	CASSDTAVGGGYGYTF	TGTGCCAGCAGTGACACCGCAGTAGGAGGGGGCTATGGCTACACCTTC
TRBV24-1	NA	NA	TRBJ2-3	CATSDVSSGYTDTQYF	TGTGCCACCAGTGATGTCTCCAGCGGATACACAGATACGCAGTATTTT
TRBV29-1	NA	NA	TRBJ1-5	CSVVGLNQPQHF	TGCAGCGTTGTGGGACTCAATCAGCCCCAGCATTTT
TRBV12-3/TRBV12-4	TRBD1	NA	TRBJ1-2	CASSPGQGGNYGYTF	TGTGCCAGCAGCCCGGGACAGGGAGGAAACTATGGCTACACCTTC
TRBV12-3/TRBV12-4	TRBD1	NA	TRBJ2-7	CASSPPGQGIYEQYF	TGTGCCAGCAGCCCCCCGGGACAGGGGATCTACGAGCAGTACTTC
TRBV5-1	NA	many	TRBJ2-2	CASSLGQSANTGELFF	TGCGCCAGCAGCTTAGGACAGAGTGCGAACACCGGGGAGCTGTTTTTT
TRBV5-1	TRBD1	NA	TRBJ1-5	CASSSGGINQPQHF	TGCGCCAGCAGCTCAGGGGGCATCAATCAGCCCCAGCATTTT
TRBV7-2	NA	NA	TRBJ2-5	CASSLDGGLVRAYF	TGTGCCAGCAGCTTAGATGGGGGGCTAGTTAGGGCGTACTTC
TRBV4-1	NA	few	TRBJ1-5	CASSQGNGVGQPQHF	TGCGCCAGCAGCCAAGGGAACGGGGTTGGTCAGCCCCAGCATTTT
TRBV20-1	NA	NA	TRBJ2-7	CSARYGQGGYEQYF	TGCAGTGCTAGATACGGACAGGGAGGGTACGAGCAGTACTTC
TRBV7-3	TRBD2	few	TRBJ2-1	CASSLTGLAGANEQFF	TGTGCCAGCAGCCTAACGGGACTAGCGGGGGCCAATGAGCAGTTCTTC
TRBV28	NA	few	TRBJ2-1	CASSTGLSYNEQFF	TGTGCCAGCAGTACCGGTCTCAGCTACAATGAGCAGTTCTTC
TRBV2	NA	NA	TRBJ1-5	CASTSGTYSNQPQHF	TGTGCCAGCACCTCCGGGACCTATAGCAATCAGCCCCAGCATTTT
TRBV19	TRBD1	few	TRBJ1-5	CASSRADRVGNQPQHF	TGTGCCAGTAGTAGAGCCGACAGGGTAGGCAATCAGCCCCAGCATTTT
TRBV18	TRBD2	NA	TRBJ2-1	CASSRRTSGLYNEQFF	TGTGCCAGCTCACGCCGGACTAGCGGCTTATACAATGAGCAGTTCTTC
TRBV18	TRBD2	few	TRBJ2-3	CASSPFVTSGDYSTDTQYF	TGTGCCAGCTCACCGTTTGTGACTAGCGGGGACTATAGCACAGATACGCAGTATTTT
TRBV7-2	TRBD1	NA	TRBJ2-1	CASSYSGTGAYNEQFF	TGTGCCAGCAGCTACTCCGGGACAGGGGCCTACAATGAGCAGTTCTTC
TRBV5-1	TRBD1	NA	TRBJ2-7	CASSSGQATYEQYF	TGCGCCAGCAGCTCTGGACAGGCTACCTACGAGCAGTACTTC
TRBV4-1	NA	few	TRBJ2-7	CASSQGNPDSYEQYF	TGCGCCAGCAGCCAAGGTAATCCAGATTCCTACGAGCAGTACTTC
TRBV7-2	TRBD1	many	TRBJ1-1	CATGDRGTEAFF	TGTGCCACCGGAGACAGGGGCACTGAAGCTTTCTTT
TRBV5-1	TRBD1	NA	TRBJ2-7	CASSLNRGGYEQYF	TGCGCCAGCAGCTTAAACAGGGGTGGATACGAGCAGTACTTC
TRBV5-1	NA	many	TRBJ2-3	CASSSPVSTDTQYF	TGCGCCAGCAGCTCTCCGGTTAGCACAGATACGCAGTATTTT
TRBV11-2	NA	NA	TRBJ2-2	CASSPSSGETGELFF	TGTGCCAGCAGCCCCTCTAGTGGGGAGACCGGGGAGCTGTTTTTT
TRBV7-9	NA	NA	TRBJ2-1	CASSFSLGEQFF	TGTGCCAGCAGCTTCTCTTTGGGGGAGCAGTTCTTC
TRBV5-1	TRBD1	NA	TRBJ1-1	CASSIRQGNTEAFF	TGCGCCAGCAGCATACGACAGGGGAACACTGAAGCTTTCTTT
TRBV6-2/TRBV6-3	NA	NA	TRBJ2-2	CASSSLGLTGELFF	TGTGCCAGCAGTTCCCTAGGACTGACCGGGGAGCTGTTTTTT
TRBV12-3/TRBV12-4	NA	NA	TRBJ1-2	CASSLVRDGYTF	TGTGCCAGCAGTTTAGTTCGTGACGGCTACACCTTC
TRBV7-8	NA	many	TRBJ2-5	CASSFRLEETQYF	TGTGCCAGCAGCTTTCGACTGGAGGAGACCCAGTACTTC
TRBV2	TRBD1	NA	TRBJ2-7	CASSVGPGQGSYEQYF	TGTGCCAGCAGTGTTGGCCCGGGACAGGGATCCTACGAGCAGTACTTC
TRBV11-2	NA	NA	TRBJ2-5	CASSLAAHLETQYF	TGTGCCAGCAGCTTAGCGGCGCACTTGGAGACCCAGTACTTC
TRBV15	TRBD2	few	TRBJ2-1	CATSGRALAGYNEQFF	TGTGCCACCAGCGGGAGGGCACTAGCGGGGTACAATGAGCAGTTCTTC
TRBV4-2	TRBD1	NA	TRBJ2-7	CASSQDLGQGDEQYF	TGTGCCAGCAGCCAAGATTTAGGACAGGGTGACGAGCAGTACTTC
TRBV7-8	NA	few	TRBJ2-6	CASSLAGASGANVLTF	TGTGCCAGCAGCTTAGCAGGGGCCTCTGGGGCCAACGTCCTGACTTTC
TRBV28	NA	NA	TRBJ1-2	CASSRGVRAFRGYTF	TGTGCCAGCAGTCGGGGGGTGAGGGCATTTCGTGGCTACACCTTC
TRBV5-1	TRBD2	many	TRBJ2-1	CASSFGLADYNEQFF	TGCGCCAGCAGCTTTGGACTAGCGGACTACAATGAGCAGTTCTTC
TRBV6-1	NA	NA	TRBJ2-7	CASSEYKGAYEQYF	TGTGCCAGCAGTGAATATAAAGGGGCCTACGAGCAGTACTTC
TRBV6-5	TRBD1	NA	TRBJ2-2	CASRRQGKNTGELFF	TGTGCCAGCAGAAGACAGGGGAAAAACACCGGGGAGCTGTTTTTT